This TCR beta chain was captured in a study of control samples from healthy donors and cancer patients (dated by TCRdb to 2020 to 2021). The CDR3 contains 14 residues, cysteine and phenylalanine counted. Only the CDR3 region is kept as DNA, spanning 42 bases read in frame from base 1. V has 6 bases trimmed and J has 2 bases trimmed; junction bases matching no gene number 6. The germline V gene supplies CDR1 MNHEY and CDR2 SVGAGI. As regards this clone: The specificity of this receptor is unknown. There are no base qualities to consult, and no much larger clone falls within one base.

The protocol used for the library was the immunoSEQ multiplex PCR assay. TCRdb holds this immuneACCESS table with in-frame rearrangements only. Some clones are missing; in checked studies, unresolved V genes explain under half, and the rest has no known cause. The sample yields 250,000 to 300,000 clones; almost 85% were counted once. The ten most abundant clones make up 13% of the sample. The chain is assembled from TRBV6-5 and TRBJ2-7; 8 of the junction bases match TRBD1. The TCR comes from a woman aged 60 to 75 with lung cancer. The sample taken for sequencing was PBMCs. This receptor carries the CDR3 CASRVGTGPYEQYF. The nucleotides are TGTGCCAGCAGGGTAGGGACAGGCCCCTACGAGCAGTACTTC.